This T cell receptor beta chain was retrieved from a study of blood T cell repertoires in COVID-19 (dated by TCRdb to about 2020). Context from the whole study: Samples from collaborators originated in the United States, Italy and Spain and spanned both the acute and convalescent phases of COVID-19. The prospective study material was composed of cDNA or gDNA derived from T cells, B-cell-depleted T cells, or PBMCs. Subjects who had been exposed to COVID-19, were actively infected with it, or had recovered from it provided the deeply sampled blood TCRbeta repertoires that made up the dataset. The repertoires were made available in a free public database intended to serve as a resource for research on the immune response to SARS-CoV-2. The samples were drawn from the first 160 participants of the ongoing ImmuneRACE study and from under 1,500 subjects provided by 6 global collaborators. Sample metadata almost always included a de-identified subject ID, COVID-19 status, age in years and sex. Where available, HLA class I and class II types were obtained from metadata supplied by the sample provider rather than from assay-based typing.

From its cysteine to its phenylalanine, the CDR3 spans 16 amino acids. Only CDR3 DNA remains: 48 bases, in frame from the first base. From the germline V gene, CDR1 is MNHNS and CDR2 is SASEGT. The germline V end is reduced by 0 bases and the J end by 1 base; junction bases left unmatched: 3. Broad study findings and their caveats: How much clinical and demographic metadata was included differed by source and by participant, and the metadata was provided uncurated.

The immunoSEQ Assay, a bias-controlled multiplex PCR, was used to amplify TCRbeta CDR3 regions from genomic DNA. As for how the authors treated the data: Within the assay, amplification of reference gene primers was used to estimate how many nucleated cells each sample contained. To quantify the absolute abundance of each unique TCRbeta CDR3 rearrangement, sequence reads were collapsed and filtered. For each sample, productive Simpson clonality was calculated as the square root of Simpson's diversity index over productive rearrangements. The source is immuneACCESS, and TCRdb retained only in-frame sequences with V and J called. Part of the clones is not carried over; for the studies checked, unresolved V genes explain less than half of this, and the remainder is unexplained. V and J calls plus clone size are reproduced from that table; the DNA served to infer D and trimming. The sample table holds a few hundred thousand clones, of which 85% to 90% were seen once. The top ten constitute less than 3.5% of the sample.

This clone was seen repeatedly, ten times or more. No antigen is known for it. It has no much larger one-base neighbor in the sample; base qualities were not kept. The collaborating institutions used their own protocols to collect whole blood in K2EDTA tubes. For TCRbeta analysis, collaborators shipped samples in one of three forms: frozen whole blood, isolated PBMCs, or DNA extracted from either of those sample types. Material: peripheral blood. The V and J segments used are TRBV6-1 and TRBJ2-3; 8 central bases correspond to TRBD1. The sequence was obtained from a human donor in a cohort sampled during active COVID-19. Here the CDR3 is given as CASSEAPGQGTDTQYF. The DNA sequence follows: TGTGCCAGCAGTGAAGCGCCGGGACAGGGCACAGATACGCAGTATTTT.